This record looks at one T cell receptor beta chain sequence and its context. Trimming at V came to 3 bases and at J to 4 bases, leaving 4 bases not matched to a gene. Germline V gene sequence: CDR1 MNHEY, CDR2 SVGAGI. CDR3 size: 16 residues. These data originate in a study of blood T cell repertoires in COVID-19. Study background: Samples of COVID-19 (acute and convalescent) were obtained from the United States, Italy and Spain. Nucleic acid was either cDNA or gDNA, and it came from T cells, B-cell-depleted T cells, or PBMCs.

In the original analysis: Amplification with reference gene primers provided the estimates of nucleated cell counts. Repertoires were generated with immunoSEQ multiplex PCR, while TCRdb's copy carries only in-frame clones and drops some. V and J calls and clone size are copied from that table; D and trimming were computed from the DNA. This table holds about 280,000 clones, around 86% found once. The TCR comes from a human donor in a cohort sampled during active COVID-19. The chain joins TRBV6-5 to TRBJ1-4; 11 bases match TRBD1. The sample taken for sequencing was peripheral blood. The CDR3 nucleotides are TGTGCCAGCAGTTATGGACAGGGGGCGGTTAATGAAAAACTGTTTTTT. Encoded protein: CASSYGQGAVNEKLFF.